This T cell receptor beta chain is drawn from a study of glioma-infiltrating T cells. At least ten counts were recorded for this clonotype. TCR alpha and beta CDR3 regions were amplified from RNA using iRepertoire nested multiplex PCR. TCRdb independently ran MiXCR on the multiplex PCR reads; one entry per CDR3 protein. The sample lists roughly 120,000 distinct CDR3 sequences, 23% occurring once. The CDR3 has 18 amino acids. Per germline, CDR1 MNHNS and CDR2 SASEGT. V was clipped by 5 bases and J by 5 bases, with 28 bases between them. Sequenced material: glioma tissue, nonneoplastic brain tissue, or PBMCs (not recorded which). V usage is TRBV6-1 and J usage is TRBJ2-7; D unclear. This sequence was found in a human donor with low-grade glioma or glioblastoma, undergoing nonglioma brain surgery, or in good health (not recorded which). The CDR3: CASSKLIIPGHRGDEQYF. CDR3 bases: TGTGCCAGCAGTAAACTAATCATTCCGGGTCATAGAGGAGACGAGCAGTACTTC.